This T cell receptor beta chain was sequenced during a study of cytomegalovirus exposure and HLA in healthy donors. Across the study: Of several hundred genotyped donors, about 81% clustered with self-reported Caucasian donors.

The CDR3 covers 13 residues. The germline V gene has CDR1 KGHSH and CDR2 LQKENI. V was clipped by 2 bases and J by 5 bases, with 7 bases between them. Turning to this clone: Its antigen is unknown. In the same sample, other DNA sequences code for this CDR3.

The PCR made use of 60 Vbeta and 13 Jbeta primers. Only in-frame clones appear in the TCRdb table, and some are missing; sequencing was by immunoSEQ multiplex PCR. This table holds over 150,000 clones, roughly 77% found once. Study conclusions and caveats: Certain indistinguishable V segments, among them TRBV6-2 and TRBV6-3, were excluded. A later analysis reportedly found that, within productive TCRs, an Asian-associated ancestry cluster had fewer N-insertions than the mean observed across the approximately 600 donors.

This sequence joins TRBV18 and TRBJ1-5, with TRBD1 as a possible D gene (6 bases). The sample consisted of PBMCs. This clonotype originated in a male donor in good health and CMV-seronegative. The CDR3 here is CASSPSGDQPQHF. DNA of the CDR3: TGTGCCAGCTCACCATCAGGGGATCAGCCCCAGCATTTT.